This T cell receptor (beta chain) derives from a study of CD8+CD57+ T cells in acquired aplastic anemia. CDR3 length: 13 residues. CDR1 is DFQATT, CDR2 SNEGSKA, per germline (reference sequence). Regarding this clonotype: One end of the junction varies from germline; a read error may be responsible.

Investigators profiled TCR beta VDJ and CDR3 from genomic DNA template. MiXCR was run by TCRdb on the reads, yielding one entry per CDR3 protein. The table records a few hundred thousand distinct CDR3 sequences, 55% to 75% of them present only once. The receptor was derived from a human donor in good health, serving as a control. The sample consisted of sorted CD4+, CD8+, or CD8+CD57+ T cells (not recorded which) from PBMCs. The J gene is TRBJ2-7, the V gene TRBV20-1; possibly TRBD1 for D (5 bases). As DNA, the CDR3 is TGCAGTGCTAAGGGGTTCGGCGCCTATGAGCAGTACTTC. As protein: CSAKGFGAYEQYF.